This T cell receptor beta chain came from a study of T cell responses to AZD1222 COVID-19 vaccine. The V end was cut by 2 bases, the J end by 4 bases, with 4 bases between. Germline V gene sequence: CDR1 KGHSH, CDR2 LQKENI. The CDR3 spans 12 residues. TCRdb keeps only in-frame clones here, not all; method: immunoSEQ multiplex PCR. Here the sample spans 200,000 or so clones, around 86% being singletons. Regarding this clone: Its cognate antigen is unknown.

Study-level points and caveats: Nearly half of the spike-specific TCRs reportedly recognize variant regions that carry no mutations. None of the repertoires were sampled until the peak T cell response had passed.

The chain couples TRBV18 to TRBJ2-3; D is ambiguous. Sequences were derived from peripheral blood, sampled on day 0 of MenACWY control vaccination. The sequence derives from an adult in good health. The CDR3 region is CASSPAADTQYF. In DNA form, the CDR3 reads TGTGCCAGCTCACCAGCCGCAGATACGCAGTATTTT.